Below, 19 T cell receptor beta chains from the same sample are listed, as sequenced in a study of control samples from healthy donors and cancer patients. Profiling relied on immunoSEQ multiplex PCR, and the TCRdb table lists in-frame clones only, not all of them. The sample has some 130,000 clones, roughly 92% seen once; the top ten hold over 9%. Sequenced input: blood. The receptors come from a man aged 30-40 years in good health.

The J gene is TRBJ2-5, the V gene TRBV3-1 (or the pseudogene TRBV3-2); 10 bases agree with TRBD2. The CDR3 runs to 16 residues. The germline V gene has CDR1 LGHDT and CDR2 YNNKEL (reference sequence). J gave up 4 bases and V 4 bases, and 9 bases lay outside the gene matches. Here the CDR3 DNA reads TGTGCCAGCAGCCCCACTAGCGGGATCCCTAGAGAGACCCAGTACTTC. Amino acids: CASSPTSGIPRETQYF.

The chain uses TRBV15 and TRBJ2-1; 9 bases are shared with TRBD1. Germline CDR1 is LNHNV and CDR2 is YYDKDF (reference sequence). This CDR3 has 15 residues. V trimming: 1 base; J trimming: 14 bases; junction bases outside the gene matches: 12. CDR3 region: CATSRVSGQGPIKFF. DNA of the CDR3: TGTGCCACCAGCAGAGTATCGGGACAGGGCCCTATTAAGTTCTTC.

V gene TRBV9 combines with J gene TRBJ2-1; D is possibly TRBD2 (6 bases). Trimming shortened V by 3 bases and J by 4 bases, and 17 bases separated the two germline ends. Looked up from germline, CDR1 is SGDLS and CDR2 is YYNGEE. This CDR3 is 16 amino acids long. CDR3 region: CASSGGVADFYNEQFF. The CDR3, as DNA: TGTGCCAGCAGCGGAGGAGTAGCGGACTTTTACAATGAGCAGTTCTTC.

A few counts support this clone. The chain uses TRBV28 and TRBJ1-5; 7 nucleotides agree with TRBD1. Germline CDR1 MDHEN, CDR2 SYDVKM. The V gene end was trimmed by 6 bases and the J gene end by 6 bases; junction bases not matched to a gene: 8. This CDR3 has 14 residues. This CDR3 reads CASRARGLGQPQHF. In DNA form, the CDR3 reads TGTGCCAGCAGGGCAAGGGGGCTCGGTCAGCCCCAGCATTTT.

V gene TRBV9 combines with J gene TRBJ2-1, with D possibly matching TRBD2 (6 bases). The CDR3 contains 16 residues. Trimming pared 0 bases from V and 6 bases from J, leaving 16 bases between. Germline lookup yields CDR1 SGDLS and CDR2 YYNGEE. This chain's CDR3 is CASSVGVSGSLNEQFF. CDR3 coding DNA: TGTGCCAGCAGCGTAGGGGTTAGCGGTTCTCTCAATGAGCAGTTCTTC. Complete variable domain (other parts from reference TRBV9 and TRBJ2-1): DSGVTQTPKHLITATGQRVTLRCSPRSGDLSVYWYQQSLDQGLQFLIQYYNGEERAKGNILERFSAQQFPDLHSELNLSSLELGDSALYFCASSVGVSGSLNEQFFGPGTRLTVL.

The gene calls are TRBV3-1 (or the pseudogene TRBV3-2) and TRBJ2-7, with D possibly TRBD2 on 5 matching bases. Trimming removed 4 bases from V and 0 bases from J, with 16 bases in between. CDR3 size: 16 residues. Germline CDR1 reads LGHDT; CDR2 reads YNNKEL (reference sequence). CDR3 bases: TGTGCCAGCAGCCTCGGTATCCGGGATGTCTCCTACGAGCAGTACTTC. This translates into CASSLGIRDVSYEQYF.

The genes are TRBV19 and TRBJ1-2; D perhaps matches TRBD1 (5 bases). CDR1 is LNHDA, CDR2 SQIVND, per germline (reference sequence). CDR3 length equals 14 residues. Trimming cost V 4 bases and J 3 bases, with 12 bases left between them. This CDR3 is CASSKTEFYYGYTF. CDR3 in DNA: TGTGCCAGTAGTAAGACAGAATTTTACTATGGCTACACCTTC. The entire variable domain, with the rest obtained from reference TRBV19 and TRBJ1-2, is as follows: DGGITQSPKYLFRKEGQNVTLSCEQNLNHDAMYWYRQDPGQGLRLIYYSQIVNDFQKGDIAEGYSVSREKKESFPLTVTSAQKNPTAFYLCASSKTEFYYGYTFGSGTRLTVV.

CDR3 sequence (DNA): TGTGCCAGTAGTATAGTTAGCGGGAATCATGAGCAGTTCTTC. Encoded protein: CASSIVSGNHEQFF. The chain carries TRBV19 and TRBJ2-1, with 8 bases aligning to TRBD2. Germline V gene data show CDR1 as LNHDA and CDR2 as SQIVND (reference sequence). Unmatched junction bases numbered 4, after V lost 1 base and J lost 8 bases. There are 14 residues in the CDR3.

The chain recombines TRBV12-5 with TRBJ1-5; D is uncertain. Deletions cut 3 bases from V and 2 bases from J, with 11 bases between. Germline V lookup: CDR1 LGHNT, CDR2 FRNRAP. The CDR3 contains 15 residues. The CDR3 coding sequence is TGTGCTAGTGGTTTAGATTTCGGAGGCAATCAGCCCCAGCATTTT. Protein sequence: CASGLDFGGNQPQHF.

The chain employs TRBV4-1 and TRBJ2-1; no reliable D call. CDR3 length: 15 residues. Germline V gene data show CDR1 as MGHRA and CDR2 as YSYEKL. The V gene lost 0 bases and the J gene lost 3 bases, with 9 bases spanning the gap. CDR3 nucleotides: TGCGCCAGCAGCCAAGATCCCCAGGTCTACAATGAGCAGTTCTTC. It specifies CASSQDPQVYNEQFF.

The rearrangement uses TRBV20-1 and TRBJ1-5; 9 nucleotides line up with TRBD1. Trimming took 3 bases from V and 7 from J; bases not matched to a gene: 4. From germline, CDR1 is DFQATT and CDR2 SNEGSKA (reference sequence). The CDR3 sequence is 13 residues long. CDR3 sequence reads: CSASTGGVQPQHF. DNA for the CDR3: TGCAGTGCTAGTACAGGGGGCGTCCAGCCCCAGCATTTT.

The rearrangement joins TRBV14 to TRBJ2-1; TRBD2 agrees at 7 bases. CDR1 is SGHDN, CDR2 FVKESK, per germline. J gave up 6 bases and V 1 base, and 15 bases lay outside the gene matches. There are 18 residues in the CDR3. CDR3 coding DNA: TGTGCCAGCAGCCAAGTCCGGCGGGAGCGACTTTTTCGCAATGAGCAGTTCTTC. It yields the protein CASSQVRRERLFRNEQFF. Drawing the rest from reference TRBV14 and TRBJ2-1, the complete variable domain is EAGVTQFPSHSVIEKGQTVTLRCDPISGHDNLYWYRRVMGKEIKFLLHFVKESKQDESGMPNNRFLAERTGGTYSTLKVQPAELEDSGVYFCASSQVRRERLFRNEQFFGPGTRLTVL.

The chain has TRBV29-1 and TRBJ2-3; TRBD2 matches 15 bases. Germline CDR1 reads SQVTM; CDR2 reads ANQGSEA. The CDR3 length is 17 residues. Trimming cost V 6 bases and J 3 bases; bases outside gene matches: 10. DNA of the CDR3: TGCAGCGTCTCGGGACTAGCGGGAGGTGTACTGACAGATACGCAGTATTTT. Translated, it gives CSVSGLAGGVLTDTQYF.

The CDR3 bases are TGTGCCAGCAGTGTGGCTAGCGGGAGGGGAAGCACAGATACGCAGTATTTT. Translating it yields CASSVASGRGSTDTQYF. This chain links TRBV2 with TRBJ2-3; TRBD2 agrees at 12 bases. With 4 bases clipped from V and 0 bases from J, the junction kept 5 bases outside the gene matches. This CDR3 comprises 17 residues. CDR1 and CDR2 (germline): SNHLY, FYNNEI.

The chain's CDR3 is CASRETPKNTEAFF. The CDR3 region has the DNA TGTGCCAGCAGGGAGACACCAAAGAACACTGAAGCTTTCTTT. The J gene is TRBJ1-1, the V gene TRBV28, with no clear D. V dropped 6 bases and J dropped 1 base, with 12 bases sitting between them. In germline, CDR1 is MDHEN, CDR2 SYDVKM. This CDR3 is 14 amino acids long. The full variable domain, completed using reference TRBV28 and TRBJ1-1, is DVKVTQSSRYLVKRTGEKVFLECVQDMDHENMFWYRQDPGLGLRLIYFSYDVKMKEKGDIPEGYSVSREKKERFSLILESASTNQTSMYLCASRETPKNTEAFFGQGTRLTVV.

The rearrangement joins TRBV12-3 or TRBV12-4 to TRBJ2-7, with D tentatively TRBD2 (5 bases). This CDR3 has 11 amino acids. The ends were cut back, 6 bases at V and 10 bases at J, with 13 bases in the middle. DNA of the CDR3: TGTGCCAGCAGCCGAGGGATTCACCAGTACTTC. Translation gives CASSRGIHQYF.

The rearrangement uses TRBV28 and TRBJ1-3; a possible D gene is TRBD1 (6 bases). With 6 bases removed from V and 3 bases from J, the gap between germline ends came to 12 bases. CDR3 length: 14 residues. The germline V gene encodes CDR1 MDHEN and CDR2 SYDVKM. The CDR3 loop reads CASSLTGIGNTIYF. CDR3 coding DNA: TGTGCCAGCAGCCTCACAGGGATTGGAAACACCATATATTTT. Filled out from reference TRBV28 and TRBJ1-3, the complete variable domain reads DVKVTQSSRYLVKRTGEKVFLECVQDMDHENMFWYRQDPGLGLRLIYFSYDVKMKEKGDIPEGYSVSREKKERFSLILESASTNQTSMYLCASSLTGIGNTIYFGEGSWLTVV.

The rearrangement uses TRBV23-1 and TRBJ2-3; D is perhaps TRBD1 (5 bases). TRBV23-1 qualifies as an ORF whose function is uncertain. V was pared by 0 bases and J by 1 base, with 11 bases between. This CDR3 spans 16 amino acids. CDR3 residues: CASSQSGRVGTDTQYF. DNA of the CDR3: TGCGCCAGCAGTCAATCTGGCAGGGTGGGCACAGATACGCAGTATTTT.

The V gene is TRBV9, the J gene TRBJ2-7; TRBD1 agrees at 8 bases. V dropped 3 bases and J dropped 7; count of bases not matched to a gene: 12. Germline-derived CDR1 and CDR2 are SGDLS and YYNGEE. There are 15 residues in the CDR3. CDR3 sequence: CASSAGSTGQEEQYF. The CDR3 DNA sequence: TGTGCCAGCAGCGCAGGCTCGACGGGACAGGAAGAGCAGTACTTC.